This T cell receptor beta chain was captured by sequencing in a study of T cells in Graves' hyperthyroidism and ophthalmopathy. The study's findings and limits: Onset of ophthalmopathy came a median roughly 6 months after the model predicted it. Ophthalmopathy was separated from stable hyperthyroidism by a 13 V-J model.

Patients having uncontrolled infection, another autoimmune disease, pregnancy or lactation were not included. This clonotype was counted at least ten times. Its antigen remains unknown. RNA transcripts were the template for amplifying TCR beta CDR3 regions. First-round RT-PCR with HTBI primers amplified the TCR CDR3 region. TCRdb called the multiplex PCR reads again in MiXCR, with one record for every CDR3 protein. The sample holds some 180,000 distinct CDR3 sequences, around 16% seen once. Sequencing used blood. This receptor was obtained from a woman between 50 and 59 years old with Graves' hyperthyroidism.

CDR3 loop: CASSPTPSFEQYF. CDR3 nucleotides: TGTGCCAGCAGCCCTACCCCTAGTTTTGAGCAGTACTTC. This chain links TRBV28 with TRBJ2-7; no clear D gene. The V gene's germline CDR1 is MDHEN and CDR2 SYDVKM. The CDR3 covers 13 residues. Trimming left V 6 bases short and J 7 bases short, with 16 bases between.